Included here is one TCR beta chain sequence, with context. As yet, its antigen is unknown. TCRdb called the 5' RACE reads again in MiXCR, with one record for every CDR3 protein. The table has under 250,000 distinct CDR3 sequences, roughly a third seen once. This sample is part of a study of CD8 T cells in ankylosing spondylitis. General observations from the study: Past studies reported some motif variants in reactive arthritis synovial fluid and blood. Disease-linked clones bore a CD8+ phenotype and were relatively rare in peripheral blood. Characteristic of ankylosing spondylitis blood, it appeared, was a TCR beta motif comprising eight highly homologous variants. Enrichment of disease-linked clones was reportedly significant in matched ankylosing spondylitis synovial fluid.

The CDR3 spans 16 residues. Losses at the gene ends were 0 bases for V and 1 base for J; bases not matched to a gene: 8. CDR1 is DFQATT and CDR2 is SNEGSKA in the germline V gene (reference sequence). The chain is built from TRBV20-1 and TRBJ1-1; 7 bases line up with TRBD1. The sample was blood, either unsorted or a sorted T cell fraction (not recorded which). This TCR was recovered from a male donor with ankylosing spondylitis or in good health (not recorded which). The CDR3 DNA reads TGCAGTGCTAGAGATTTCGCAGGGGGGACGAACACTGAAGCTTTCTTT. It encodes CSARDFAGGTNTEAFF.